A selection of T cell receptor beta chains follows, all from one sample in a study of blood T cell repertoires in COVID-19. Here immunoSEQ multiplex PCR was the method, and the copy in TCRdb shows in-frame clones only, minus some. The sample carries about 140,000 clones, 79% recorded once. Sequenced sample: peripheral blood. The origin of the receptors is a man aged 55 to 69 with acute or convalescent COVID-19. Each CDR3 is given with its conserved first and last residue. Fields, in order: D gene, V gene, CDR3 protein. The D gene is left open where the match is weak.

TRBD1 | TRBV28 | CATGGDRGTNEQYF
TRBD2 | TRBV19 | CASSIGRESDTQYF
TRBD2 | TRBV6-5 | CASSFSRLAGVEQYF
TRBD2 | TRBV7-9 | CASSRRLGTSGRGEETQYF
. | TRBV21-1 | CASSKDVAGGWDTQYF
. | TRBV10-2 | CASSEGGSYGYTF
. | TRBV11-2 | CASSPSTAPLLEQYF
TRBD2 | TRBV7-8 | CASSRTGTSLAEQYF
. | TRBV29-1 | CSVEDLTSATGELFF
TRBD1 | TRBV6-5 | CASSKDRGDGYTF
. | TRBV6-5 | CASSRTPTSSSEQYF
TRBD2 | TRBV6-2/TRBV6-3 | CASSYKSSGRYEQYF
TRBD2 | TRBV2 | CASIFSGTSSYEQYF
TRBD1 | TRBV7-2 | CASSPIDRGRNSPLHF
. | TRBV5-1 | CASSLGATTDTQYF